This TCR beta chain was captured in a study of T cell responses to AZD1222 COVID-19 vaccine. Assay used: immunoSEQ multiplex PCR; TCRdb lists only in-frame clones, some missing. The sample carries about 140,000 clones, about 92% recorded once. This clone was picked up one time. Its antigen is unidentified. V was shortened by 2 bases and J by 1 base, with 8 bases between the two germline ends. Looked up from germline, CDR1 is SGHDT and CDR2 is YYEEEE. The CDR3 contains 14 residues. Whole-study findings and limits: Clonal diversity was possibly underestimated; the donors were predominantly white British and more often female. As reported, nearly half of all spike-specific TCRs target variant regions that are unmutated.

Sequencing used peripheral blood, obtained on day 0 of AZD1222 vaccination. The receptor was isolated from an adult in good health. The rearrangement uses TRBV5-6 and TRBJ2-3; D is unclear. DNA of the CDR3: TGTGCCAGCAGCTTTGTTGGGGGCACAGATACGCAGTATTTT. Protein sequence: CASSFVGGTDTQYF. Complete variable domain (other parts from reference TRBV5-6 and TRBJ2-3): DAGVTQSPTHLIKTRGQQVTLRCSPKSGHDTVSWYQQALGQGPQFIFQYYEEEERQRGNFPDRFSGHQFPNYSSELNVNALLLGDSALYLCASSFVGGTDTQYFGPGTRLTVL.